This entry lists 17 T cell receptor beta chains sequenced from one sample in a study of T cell changes during pregnancy in multiple sclerosis. Libraries were prepared by immunoSEQ multiplex PCR; TCRdb keeps only in-frame clonotypes and omits some of them. The sample records some 43,000 clones, roughly 88% being singletons. Here the sequenced sample was CD8+ T cells from peripheral blood mononuclear cells, taken in the first trimester of pregnancy. All receptors come from a female donor with multiple sclerosis, enrolled in a pregnancy study.

In its sample, this clone was seen once. This chain joins TRBV27 and TRBJ2-7; 9 nucleotides line up with TRBD1. In germline, CDR1 is MNHEY, CDR2 SMNVEV (reference sequence). After removal of 0 bases from V and 7 bases from J, the junction contained 7 bases not matched to a gene. The CDR3 length is 15 residues. The CDR3 reads CASSLSGQGTVEQYF. CDR3 sequence (DNA): TGTGCCAGCAGTTTATCGGGACAGGGAACGGTTGAGCAGTACTTC.

V usage is TRBV19 and J usage is TRBJ2-1, with 8 positions matching TRBD2. CDR3 length: 18 amino acids. V shed 0 bases, J shed 4 bases, and the junction held 11 bases outside the gene matches. Germline-derived CDR1 and CDR2 are LNHDA and SQIVND (reference sequence). The CDR3 is CASSIDLWGTRAYNEQFF. The CDR3 region has the DNA TGTGCCAGTAGTATAGATCTTTGGGGGACTAGGGCATACAATGAGCAGTTCTTC.

This clone has only one observation. Germline and junction disagree at one end, which may indicate a read error. The V call is TRBV16, the J call TRBJ1-1, with 9 bases matching TRBD1. Germline V lookup: CDR1 KGHSY, CDR2 FQNENV. This CDR3 is built from 15 residues. The CDR3 nucleotides are TGTGCCAGCAGCCAATCGGGGACAGGGAACCCTGAAGCTTTCTTT. This encodes CASSQSGTGNPEAFF.

The chain uses TRBV5-6 and TRBJ1-5, with TRBD1 matching 8 bases. V lost 4 bases, J lost 6 bases, and 6 bases stayed unmatched. This CDR3 has 14 residues. Germline values: CDR1 SGHDT, CDR2 YYEEEE. The DNA for the CDR3 is TGTGCCAGCAGCGTACAGGGGGGGGGTCAGCCCCAGCATTTT. Translation: CASSVQGGGQPQHF.

This clone was observed a few times. The chain combines TRBV30 with TRBJ1-1, with 8 positions matching TRBD1. Per germline, CDR1 GTSNPN and CDR2 SVGIG (reference sequence). Losses at the gene ends were 2 bases for V and 6 bases for J; bases not matched to a gene: 2. This CDR3 contains 12 residues. CDR3 bases: TGTGCCTGGAGTCTGACAGGGGCTGAAGCTTTCTTT. It translates to CAWSLTGAEAFF.

The V gene is TRBV6-1, the J gene TRBJ2-7; 9 nucleotides agree with TRBD2. Germline V CDR1 and CDR2: MNHNS, SASEGT. The trim removed 3 bases at V and 5 bases at J, leaving 8 bases unmatched. This CDR3 is built from 15 residues. CDR3 DNA sequence: TGTGCCAGCAGTGATGCGGGAGGGTACGTGGACGAGCAGTACTTC. It is translated as CASSDAGGYVDEQYF.

The chain uses TRBV7-3 and TRBJ2-1; 9 positions agree with TRBD2. Germline CDR1 SGHTA, CDR2 FQGTGA. The CDR3 runs to 18 residues. The ends lost 1 base at V and 6 bases at J; junction bases unmatched: 13. The CDR3 is CASSLSGGGLVRGNEQFF. CDR3 sequence (DNA): TGTGCCAGCAGCTTAAGCGGGGGGGGCCTCGTCCGCGGCAATGAGCAGTTCTTC.

Worth noting for this clone: Within the sample, other DNA sequences also encode this same CDR3. The CDR3: CASIPSGQGQTGELFF. The CDR3 DNA sequence: TGCGCCAGCATACCTTCGGGACAGGGTCAAACCGGGGAGCTGTTTTTT. The chain links TRBV5-1 to TRBJ2-2; 9 bases map to TRBD1. The germline V gene encodes CDR1 SGHRS and CDR2 YFSETQ. The CDR3 totals 16 residues. V was clipped by 6 bases and J by 5 bases; unmatched bases: 11.

The CDR3 sequence is CASSEWGRGGYGYTF. The CDR3 nucleotides are TGTGCCAGCAGTGAATGGGGGAGAGGGGGCTATGGCTACACCTTC. The rearrangement uses TRBV25-1 and TRBJ1-2, with a possible D match to TRBD1 (6 bases). The length of the CDR3 is 15 residues. With 1 base removed from V and 4 bases from J, the gap between germline ends came to 13 bases. The germline V gene encodes CDR1 MGHDK and CDR2 SYGVNS.

The sample holds one count of this clone. The rearrangement links TRBV6-1 to TRBJ1-5, with 12 bases matching TRBD1. CDR1 MNHNS and CDR2 SASEGT come from the germline V gene. The CDR3 is 18 amino acids. J was trimmed by 5 bases and V by 0 bases; bases with no gene match: 8. As DNA, the CDR3 is TGTGCCAGCAGTGAAGCGTTTGGGACAGGGGGCCAATATCAGCCCCAGCATTTT. Protein: CASSEAFGTGGQYQPQHF.

V usage is TRBV12-5 and J usage is TRBJ2-7, with a possible D match to TRBD2 (5 bases). Germline V gene sequence: CDR1 LGHNT, CDR2 FRNRAP. V lost 6 bases, J lost 7 bases, and 10 bases lay in between. CDR3 length: 11 residues. CDR3 DNA sequence: TGTGCTAGTGGCCGAGGAGGTGAGCAGTACTTC. The encoded protein is CASGRGGEQYF.

V and J are TRBV6-1 and TRBJ2-5; the D gene is possibly TRBD2 (6 bases). The germline V and J ends were trimmed by 5 bases and 5 bases, with 12 bases remaining between them. Germline values: CDR1 MNHNS, CDR2 SASEGT. The CDR3 spans 13 residues. In DNA, the CDR3 is TGTGCCAGCAGTTGGGACTTTACGGAGACCCAGTACTTC. This encodes CASSWDFTETQYF.

The J gene is TRBJ1-6, the V gene TRBV4-3, with 7 bases identical to TRBD1. Germline CDR1 and CDR2: LGHNA and YSLEER. V lost 2 bases to trimming and J lost 6 bases; unmatched junction nucleotides: 1. This CDR3 spans 14 amino acids. CDR3 bases: TGCGCCAGCAGCCAACAGGGGGGTAATTCACCCCTCCACTTT. It specifies CASSQQGGNSPLHF.

The rearrangement joins TRBV6-1 to TRBJ1-3; TRBD1 matches at 8 bases. The CDR3 is 14 amino acids. V lost 10 bases and J lost 1; bases outside the gene matches: 6. CDR1 is MNHNS and CDR2 is SASEGT in the germline V gene. CDR3 region: CATGTGVSGNTIYF. As DNA, the CDR3 is TGTGCCACCGGGACAGGAGTTTCTGGAAACACCATATATTTT.

This chain joins TRBV2 and TRBJ2-3; weak D call: TRBD1 (6 bases). The length of the CDR3 is 15 residues. Between the trimmed V and J ends, which lost 3 bases and 2 bases, there was a span of 12 bases. In germline, CDR1 is SNHLY, CDR2 FYNNEI. The CDR3 nucleotides are TGTGCCAGCAGTGACAGGGGCAGGGTCACAGATACGCAGTATTTT. Protein product: CASSDRGRVTDTQYF.

This sequence joins TRBV30 and TRBJ2-2, with TRBD1 matching 7 bases. Germline V CDR1 and CDR2: GTSNPN, SVGIG (reference sequence). This CDR3 spans 12 amino acids. V shed 5 bases, J shed 6 bases, and the junction held 3 bases outside the gene matches. CDR3 sequence reads: CAWDRVAGELFF. As DNA, the CDR3 is TGTGCCTGGGACAGGGTTGCCGGGGAGCTGTTTTTT.

J is TRBJ2-7 and V is TRBV5-4, with TRBD1 as a possible D gene (5 bases). CDR1 is SGHNT, CDR2 YYREEE, per germline (reference sequence). The CDR3 has 12 amino acids. Trimming removed 2 bases from V and 6 bases from J, with 9 bases in between. This chain's CDR3 is CASSLQDAEQYF. CDR3 nucleotides: TGTGCCAGCAGCTTACAGGACGCCGAGCAGTACTTC.